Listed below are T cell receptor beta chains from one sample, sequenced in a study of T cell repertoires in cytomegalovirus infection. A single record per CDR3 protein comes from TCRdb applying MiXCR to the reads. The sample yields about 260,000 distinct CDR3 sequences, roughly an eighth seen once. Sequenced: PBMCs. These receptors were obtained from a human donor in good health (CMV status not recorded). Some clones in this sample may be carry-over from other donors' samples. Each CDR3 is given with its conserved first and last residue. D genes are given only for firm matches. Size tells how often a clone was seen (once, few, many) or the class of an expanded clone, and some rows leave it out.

CSVEIGDSGQPQHF	TGCAGCGTTGAAATAGGTGATTCGGGTCAGCCCCAGCATTTT	-	TRBV29-1	TRBJ1-5	-
CASRGLAGGTYEQYF	TGTGCCAGTAGAGGACTAGCGGGGGGTACCTACGAGCAGTACTTC	-	TRBV19	TRBJ2-7	TRBD2
CSASGQGSPGYGYTF	TGCAGTGCTAGTGGTCAGGGGAGCCCCGGGTACGGCTACACCTTC	-	TRBV20-1	TRBJ1-2	-
CASSQGTVQSF	TGTGCCAGCAGCCAAGGGACAGTTCAGAGCTTC	-	TRBV6-2/TRBV6-3	TRBJ2-1	TRBD1
CASSRGFGNQPQHF	TGTGCCAGCAGCCGAGGTTTCGGCAATCAGCCCCAGCATTTT	few	TRBV7-9	TRBJ1-5	-
CAISVLRGAGDEQYF	TGTGCCATCAGTGTACTACGTGGGGCAGGAGATGAGCAGTACTTC	few	TRBV10-3	TRBJ2-7	-
CASSPLAGGSGGQYF	TGTGCCAGCAGTCCGCTAGCGGGGGGTTCGGGGGGGCAGTATTTT	many	TRBV6-1	TRBJ2-3	TRBD2
CATSREAAGNSNQPQHF	TGTGCCACCAGCAGAGAAGCGGCAGGGAATAGCAATCAGCCCCAGCATTTT	few	TRBV15	TRBJ1-5	-
CASHQGARKEKLFF	TGTGCCAGCCACCAGGGGGCAAGAAAAGAAAAACTGTTTTTT	few	TRBV28	TRBJ1-4	TRBD1
CASSSGGQRNYGYTF	TGTGCCAGCAGCTCGGGGGGACAGAGAAACTATGGCTACACCTTC	many	TRBV7-2	TRBJ1-2	TRBD1
CASSIAPGPPGEQYF	TGTGCCAGTAGTATAGCCCCTGGCCCGCCAGGCGAGCAGTACTTC	few	TRBV19	TRBJ2-7	-
CASRIKPGYQPQHF	TGTGCCAGCAGAATAAAACCAGGGTACCAGCCCCAGCATTTT	few	TRBV28	TRBJ1-5	-
CASSLVPTGSDKLFF	TGTGCCAGCAGCTTAGTGCCGACAGGGTCAGACAAACTGTTTTTT	many	TRBV7-2	TRBJ1-4	TRBD1
CASSYPLGSSDTQYF	TGTGCCAGCAGTTATCCCCTCGGGAGTTCAGATACGCAGTATTTT	few	TRBV6-2/TRBV6-3	TRBJ2-3	-
CASSLNSVTGELFF	TGTGCCAGCAGCTTAAACTCGGTGACCGGGGAGCTGTTTTTT	many	TRBV7-3	TRBJ2-2	-
CASSFTGGVTEAFF	TGTGCCAGCAGCTTCACAGGGGGAGTTACTGAAGCTTTCTTT	few	TRBV7-2	TRBJ1-1	TRBD1
CASSLAGEESYNEQFF	TGTGCCAGCAGCTTGGCCGGGGAAGAGTCCTACAATGAGCAGTTCTTC	-	TRBV5-6	TRBJ2-1	-
CASRHRVPGANVLTF	TGTGCCAGCAGACACAGGGTACCCGGGGCCAACGTCCTGACTTTC	-	TRBV13	TRBJ2-6	-
CASSLSSGANVLTF	TGTGCCAGCAGCTTAAGCTCTGGGGCCAACGTCCTGACTTTC	many	TRBV12-3/TRBV12-4	TRBJ2-6	-
CASSPRAETYEQYF	TGTGCCAGCAGCCCTAGAGCGGAAACGTACGAGCAGTACTTC	many	TRBV12-3/TRBV12-4	TRBJ2-7	-
CSARDRRGGTDTQYF	TGCAGTGCTAGAGATCGGCGGGGGGGAACAGATACGCAGTATTTT	-	TRBV20-1	TRBJ2-3	TRBD2